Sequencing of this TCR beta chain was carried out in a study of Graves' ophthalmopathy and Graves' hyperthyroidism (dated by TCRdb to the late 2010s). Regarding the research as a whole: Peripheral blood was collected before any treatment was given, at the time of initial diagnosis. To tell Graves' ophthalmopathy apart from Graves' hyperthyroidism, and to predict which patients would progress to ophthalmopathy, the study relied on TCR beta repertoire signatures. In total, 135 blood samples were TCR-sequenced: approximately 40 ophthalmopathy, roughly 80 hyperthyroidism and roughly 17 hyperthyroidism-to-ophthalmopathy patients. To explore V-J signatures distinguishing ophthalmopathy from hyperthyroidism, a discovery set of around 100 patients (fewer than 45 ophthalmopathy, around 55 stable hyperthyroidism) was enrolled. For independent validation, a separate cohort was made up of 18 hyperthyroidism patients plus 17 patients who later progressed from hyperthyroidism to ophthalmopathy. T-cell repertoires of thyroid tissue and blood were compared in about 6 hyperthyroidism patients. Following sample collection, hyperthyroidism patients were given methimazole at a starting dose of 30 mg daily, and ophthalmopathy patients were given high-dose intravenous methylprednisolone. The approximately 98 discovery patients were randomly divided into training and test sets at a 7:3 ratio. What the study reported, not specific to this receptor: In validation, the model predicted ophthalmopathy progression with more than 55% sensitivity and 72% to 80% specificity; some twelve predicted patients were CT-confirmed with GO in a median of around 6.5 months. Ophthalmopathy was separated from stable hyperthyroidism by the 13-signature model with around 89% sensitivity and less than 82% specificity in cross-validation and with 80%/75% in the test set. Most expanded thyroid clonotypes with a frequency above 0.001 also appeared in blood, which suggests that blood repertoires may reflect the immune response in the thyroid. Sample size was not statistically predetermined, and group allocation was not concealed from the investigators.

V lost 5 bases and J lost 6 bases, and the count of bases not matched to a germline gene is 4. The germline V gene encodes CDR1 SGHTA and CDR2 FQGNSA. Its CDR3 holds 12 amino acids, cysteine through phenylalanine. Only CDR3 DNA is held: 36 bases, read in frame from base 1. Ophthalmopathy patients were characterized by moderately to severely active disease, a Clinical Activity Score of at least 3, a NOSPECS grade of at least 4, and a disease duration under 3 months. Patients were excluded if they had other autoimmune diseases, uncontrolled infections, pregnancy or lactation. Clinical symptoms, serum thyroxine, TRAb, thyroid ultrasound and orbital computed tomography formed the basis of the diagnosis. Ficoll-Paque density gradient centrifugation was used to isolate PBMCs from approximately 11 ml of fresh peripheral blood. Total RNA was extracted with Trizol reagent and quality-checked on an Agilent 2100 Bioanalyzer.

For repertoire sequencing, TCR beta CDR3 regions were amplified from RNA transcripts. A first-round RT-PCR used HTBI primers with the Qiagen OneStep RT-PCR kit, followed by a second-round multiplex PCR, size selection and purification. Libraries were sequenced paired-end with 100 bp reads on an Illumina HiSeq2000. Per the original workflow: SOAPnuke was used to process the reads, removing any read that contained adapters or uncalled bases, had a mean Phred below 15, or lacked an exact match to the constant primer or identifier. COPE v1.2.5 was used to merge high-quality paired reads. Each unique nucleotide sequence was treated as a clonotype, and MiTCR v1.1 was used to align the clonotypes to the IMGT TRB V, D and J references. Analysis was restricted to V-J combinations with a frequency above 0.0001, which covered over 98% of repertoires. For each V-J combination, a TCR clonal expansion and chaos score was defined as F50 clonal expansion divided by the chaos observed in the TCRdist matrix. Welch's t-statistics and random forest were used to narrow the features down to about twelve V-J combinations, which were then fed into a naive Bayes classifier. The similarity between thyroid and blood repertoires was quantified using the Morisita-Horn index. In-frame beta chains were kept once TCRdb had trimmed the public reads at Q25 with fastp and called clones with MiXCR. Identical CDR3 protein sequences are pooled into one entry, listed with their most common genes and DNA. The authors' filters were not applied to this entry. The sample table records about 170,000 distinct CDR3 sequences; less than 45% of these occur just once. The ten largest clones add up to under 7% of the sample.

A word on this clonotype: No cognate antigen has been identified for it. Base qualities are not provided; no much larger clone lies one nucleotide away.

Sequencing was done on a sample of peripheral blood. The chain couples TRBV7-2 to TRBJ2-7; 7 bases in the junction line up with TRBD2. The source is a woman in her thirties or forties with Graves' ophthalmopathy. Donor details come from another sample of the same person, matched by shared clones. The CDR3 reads CASSQGLVEQYF. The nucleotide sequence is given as TGTGCCAGCAGCCAAGGACTAGTCGAGCAGTACTTC.